Each of the 9 T cell receptor beta chains below was sequenced from the same sample in a study of cytomegalovirus exposure and HLA in healthy donors (dated by TCRdb to 2016 to 2017). To prepare the library, the immunoSEQ multiplex PCR assay was applied. For the multiplex PCR, a mixture combining 60 forward primers for TCR Vbeta segments and 13 reverse primers for TCR Jbeta segments was used. TCRdb carries this immuneACCESS record with in-frame sequences only. Its versions omit some clonotypes, under half of them owing to an unresolved V gene in the studies checked, with the rest unexplained. The sample table contains 150,000 to 200,000 clones; only one count was recorded for more than 70% of them. The ten largest clones represent over 3% of the sample. The material sequenced was PBMCs. All receptors derive from a male donor in good health and CMV-seronegative.

This rearrangement joins TRBV28 to TRBJ2-3; 7 bases are shared with TRBD2. CDR1 is MDHEN and CDR2 is SYDVKM in the germline V gene. This CDR3 region has 14 residues. J gave up 6 bases and V 4 bases, and 7 bases lay outside the gene matches. The CDR3 reads CASSSSGGPDTQYF. CDR3 DNA sequence: TGTGCCAGCAGTTCCTCGGGGGGTCCGGATACGCAGTATTTT. The variable domain in full, completed from reference TRBV28 and TRBJ2-3, reads DVKVTQSSRYLVKRTGEKVFLECVQDMDHENMFWYRQDPGLGLRLIYFSYDVKMKEKGDIPEGYSVSREKKERFSLILESASTNQTSMYLCASSSSGGPDTQYFGPGTRLTVL.

The V call is TRBV27, the J call TRBJ2-5, with D maybe TRBD2 (6 bases). This CDR3 has 12 residues. The V gene's germline CDR1 is MNHEY and CDR2 SMNVEV (reference sequence). Deletions cut 6 bases from V and 6 bases from J, with 11 bases between. CDR3 loop: CASRAEGQTQYF. The CDR3 DNA is TGTGCCAGCAGGGCGGAGGGGCAGACCCAGTACTTC.

This clone was observed a handful of times. This chain uses TRBV7-9 with TRBJ1-4, with 7 bases fitting TRBD1. CDR1 is SEHNR and CDR2 is FQNEAQ in the germline V gene (reference sequence). The length of the CDR3 is 15 residues. V lost 5 bases, J lost 5 bases, and 8 bases stayed unmatched. CDR3: CASSRPGGENEKLFF. CDR3 coding DNA: TGTGCCAGCAGCCGTCCAGGGGGTGAGAATGAAAAACTGTTTTTT. Based on the CDR3 plus reference TRBV7-9 and TRBJ1-4, the full variable domain is DTGVSQNPRHKITKRGQNVTFRCDPISEHNRLYWYRQTLGQGPEFLTYFQNEAQLEKSRLLSDRFSAERPKGSFSTLEIQRTEQGDSAMYLCASSRPGGENEKLFFGSGTQLSVL.

This rearrangement joins TRBV4-3 to TRBJ1-4; D might be TRBD1 (6 bases). V was trimmed by 1 base and J by 12 bases, leaving 18 bases between them. Per germline, CDR1 LGHNA and CDR2 YSLEER. The CDR3 is 15 amino acids. CDR3 loop: CASSQGQDSYRELFF. CDR3 nucleotides: TGCGCCAGCAGCCAAGGCCAGGACAGCTACAGAGAACTGTTTTTT.

The genes are TRBV27 and TRBJ2-7, with D possibly matching TRBD2 (6 bases). Between the trimmed V and J ends, which lost 1 base and 7 bases, there was a span of 14 bases. The CDR3 loop spans 14 amino acids. Per the germline V gene, CDR1 is MNHEY and CDR2 is SMNVEV (reference sequence). The CDR3 region is CASSLFAGRREQYF. In nucleotides, the CDR3 is TGTGCCAGCAGTTTATTTGCGGGGAGGAGAGAGCAGTACTTC.

The chain has TRBV29-1 and TRBJ2-3; D call uncertain. Germline-derived CDR1 and CDR2 are SQVTM and ANQGSEA. The germline V and J ends were trimmed by 0 bases and 1 base, with 8 bases remaining between them. The CDR3 runs 14 residues. The CDR3 sequence is CSVEDPVRTDTQYF. The CDR3 coding sequence is TGCAGCGTTGAAGATCCCGTCCGCACAGATACGCAGTATTTT.

The chain joins TRBV4-3 to TRBJ2-7; D is perhaps TRBD1 (7 bases). The germline V gene encodes CDR1 LGHNA and CDR2 YSLEER. This CDR3 contains 15 residues. V gave up 0 bases and J gave up 4 bases, with 13 bases separating them. The CDR3 here is CASSQDLSGGYEQYF. CDR3 DNA: TGCGCCAGCAGCCAAGATCTGTCAGGGGGGTACGAGCAGTACTTC.

This chain links TRBV5-1 with TRBJ2-7, with 10 positions matching TRBD2. V trimming: 0 bases; J trimming: 0 bases; junction bases outside the gene matches: 0. The CDR3 has 15 residues. Germline lookup yields CDR1 SGHRS and CDR2 YFSETQ. CDR3 nucleotide sequence: TGCGCCAGCAGCTTGGAGCGGGGGGGCTCCTACGAGCAGTACTTC. This codes for CASSLERGGSYEQYF.

The chain's CDR3 is CASSQSDWEETQYF. The DNA of the CDR3 is TGTGCCAGCAGCCAAAGTGACTGGGAAGAGACCCAGTACTTC. V and J are TRBV5-4 and TRBJ2-5; D gene unclear. From germline, CDR1 is SGHNT and CDR2 YYREEE (reference sequence). This CDR3 is 14 amino acids long. Trimming removed 4 bases at V and 3 bases at J, with 13 bases between.